This TCR beta chain is from a study of technical replicates of blood from a few donors. TCRdb's copy holds only in-frame clones and misses some; the assay was immunoSEQ multiplex PCR. The table has more than 90,000 clones, 90% to 96% seen once. The sequence came from a human donor in good health. Sequencing was done on a sample of T cells isolated from PBMCs.

The CDR3 region is CAWSAGQGTQYF. CDR3 sequence (DNA): TGTGCCTGGAGTGCGGGACAGGGGACGCAGTATTTT. This chain links TRBV30 with TRBJ2-3; 10 nucleotides agree with TRBD1. The CDR3 totals 12 residues. Losses at the gene ends were 1 base for V and 9 bases for J; bases not matched to a gene: 1. CDR1 and CDR2 from the germline V gene are GTSNPN and SVGIG (reference sequence).